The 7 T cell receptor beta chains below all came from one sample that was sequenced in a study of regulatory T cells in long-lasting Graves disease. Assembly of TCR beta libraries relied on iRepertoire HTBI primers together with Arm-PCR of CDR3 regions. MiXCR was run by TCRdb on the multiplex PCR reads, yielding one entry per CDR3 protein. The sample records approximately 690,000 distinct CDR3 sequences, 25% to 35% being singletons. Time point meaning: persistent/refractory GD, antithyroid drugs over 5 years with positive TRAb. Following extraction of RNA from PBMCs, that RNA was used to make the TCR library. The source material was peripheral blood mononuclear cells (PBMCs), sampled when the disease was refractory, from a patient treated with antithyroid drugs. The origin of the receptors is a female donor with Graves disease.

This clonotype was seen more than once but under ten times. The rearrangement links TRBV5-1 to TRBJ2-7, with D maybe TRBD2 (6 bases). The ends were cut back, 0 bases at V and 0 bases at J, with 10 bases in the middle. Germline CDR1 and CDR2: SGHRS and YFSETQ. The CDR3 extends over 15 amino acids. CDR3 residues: CASSLDPSVSYEQYF. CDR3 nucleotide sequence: TGCGCCAGCAGCTTGGATCCTAGCGTCTCCTACGAGCAGTACTTC.

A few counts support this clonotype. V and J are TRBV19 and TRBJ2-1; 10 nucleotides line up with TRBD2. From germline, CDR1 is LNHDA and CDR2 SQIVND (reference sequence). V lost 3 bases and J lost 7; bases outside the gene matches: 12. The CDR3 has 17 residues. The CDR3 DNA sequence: TGTGCCAGTAGTATCCAACTAGCGGGAAGGGGGGGTAATGAGCAGTTCTTC. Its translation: CASSIQLAGRGGNEQFF. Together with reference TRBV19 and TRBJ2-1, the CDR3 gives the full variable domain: DGGITQSPKYLFRKEGQNVTLSCEQNLNHDAMYWYRQDPGQGLRLIYYSQIVNDFQKGDIAEGYSVSREKKESFPLTVTSAQKNPTAFYLCASSIQLAGRGGNEQFFGPGTRLTVL.

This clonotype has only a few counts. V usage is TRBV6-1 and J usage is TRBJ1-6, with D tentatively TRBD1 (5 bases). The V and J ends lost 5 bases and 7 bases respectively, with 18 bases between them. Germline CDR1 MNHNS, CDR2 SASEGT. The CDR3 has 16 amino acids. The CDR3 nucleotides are TGTGCCAGCAGTAGAGGGACCGCCGCTGCAAATTCACCCCTCCACTTT. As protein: CASSRGTAAANSPLHF.

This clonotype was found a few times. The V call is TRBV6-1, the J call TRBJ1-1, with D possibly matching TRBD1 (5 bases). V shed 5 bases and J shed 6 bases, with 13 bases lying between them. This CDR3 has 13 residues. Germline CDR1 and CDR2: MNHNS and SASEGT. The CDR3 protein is CASSFRVSAEAFF. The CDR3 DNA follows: TGTGCCAGCAGTTTCAGGGTTTCCGCTGAAGCTTTCTTT.

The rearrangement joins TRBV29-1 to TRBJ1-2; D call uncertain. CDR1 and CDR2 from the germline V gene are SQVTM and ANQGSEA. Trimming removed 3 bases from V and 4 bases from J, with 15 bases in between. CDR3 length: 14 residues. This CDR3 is CSVDTGTNSYGYTF. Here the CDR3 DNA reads TGCAGCGTTGACACGGGAACGAATAGCTATGGCTACACCTTC.

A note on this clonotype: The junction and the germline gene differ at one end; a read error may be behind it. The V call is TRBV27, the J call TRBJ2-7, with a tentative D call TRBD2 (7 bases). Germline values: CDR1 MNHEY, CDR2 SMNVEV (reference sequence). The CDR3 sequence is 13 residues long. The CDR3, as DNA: TGCGCCAGCAGCTGGCGGGGGCCGTACGAGCAGTACTTC. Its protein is CASSWRGPYEQYF.

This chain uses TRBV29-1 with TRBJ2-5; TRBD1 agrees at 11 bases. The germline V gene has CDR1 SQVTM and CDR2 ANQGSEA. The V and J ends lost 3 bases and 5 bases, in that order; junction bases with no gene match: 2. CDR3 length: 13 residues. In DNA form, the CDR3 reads TGCAGCGTTGAGGGACAGGGGGGGGAGACCCAGTACTTC. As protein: CSVEGQGGETQYF.